This is a list of T cell receptor beta chains from one sample in a study of T cell responses to AZD1222 COVID-19 vaccine. Generated by immunoSEQ multiplex PCR, the TCRdb table keeps only in-frame clones and is missing some. The sample has 100,000 to 150,000 clones, approximately 90% seen once. The input for sequencing was peripheral blood, taken on day 0 of AZD1222 vaccination. These receptors were taken from an adult in good health. Both conserved end residues are part of each CDR3. The D gene is left open where the match is weak. Clone size is stated in some rows and not others, as once, few, many or a class when expanded.

cdr3_aa,cdr3_nt,v_call,d_call,j_call,clone_size
CASSSLLAQQFF,TGTGCCAGCAGTTCCTTACTAGCGCAGCAGTTCTTC,TRBV12-3/TRBV12-4,TRBD2,TRBJ2-1,NA
CASSLTGVANEQYF,TGTGCCAGCAGCTTGACAGGGGTAGCTAACGAGCAGTACTTC,TRBV11-2,TRBD1,TRBJ2-7,NA
CASSLTQNTGELFF,TGTGCCAGCAGTTTAACACAGAACACCGGGGAGCTGTTTTTT,TRBV27,NA,TRBJ2-2,NA
CSAAGSGSTEAFF,TGCAGCGCCGCCGGGAGCGGTAGCACTGAAGCTTTCTTT,TRBV29-1,NA,TRBJ1-1,NA
CASSLGGLAGDNEQFF,TGTGCCAGCAGCCTTGGGGGACTAGCGGGGGACAATGAGCAGTTCTTC,TRBV11-3,TRBD2,TRBJ2-1,NA
CASSRQRTRRVWTYEQYF,TGTGCCAGCAGCCGTCAGCGGACTAGACGGGTATGGACCTACGAGCAGTACTTC,TRBV7-2,TRBD2,TRBJ2-7,few
CASGPITGTGENQPQHF,TGTGCCAGCGGACCGATTACCGGGACAGGGGAAAATCAGCCCCAGCATTTT,TRBV27,TRBD1,TRBJ1-5,NA
CASRAWGGEYIQYF,TGTGCCAGCAGGGCCTGGGGGGGCGAGTACATTCAGTACTTC,TRBV27,NA,TRBJ2-4,NA
CASSARGGGSNEQFF,TGTGCCAGCAGTGCTCGGGGGGGCGGGAGTAATGAGCAGTTCTTC,TRBV28,TRBD2,TRBJ2-1,NA
CASSLGQGGYEQYF,TGTGCCAGCAGCCTGGGACAGGGGGGTTACGAGCAGTACTTC,TRBV11-2,TRBD1,TRBJ2-7,NA